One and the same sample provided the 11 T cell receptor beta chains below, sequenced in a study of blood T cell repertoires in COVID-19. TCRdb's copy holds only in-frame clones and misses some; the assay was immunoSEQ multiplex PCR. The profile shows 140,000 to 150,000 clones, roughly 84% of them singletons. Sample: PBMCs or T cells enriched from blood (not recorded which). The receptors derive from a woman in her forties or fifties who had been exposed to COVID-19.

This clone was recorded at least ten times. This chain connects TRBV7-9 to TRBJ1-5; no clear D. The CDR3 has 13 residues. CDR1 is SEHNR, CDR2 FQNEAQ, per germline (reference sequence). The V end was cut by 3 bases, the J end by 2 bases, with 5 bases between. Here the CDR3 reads CASSLSGNQPQHF. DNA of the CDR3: TGTGCCAGCAGCTTGAGTGGCAATCAGCCCCAGCATTTT.

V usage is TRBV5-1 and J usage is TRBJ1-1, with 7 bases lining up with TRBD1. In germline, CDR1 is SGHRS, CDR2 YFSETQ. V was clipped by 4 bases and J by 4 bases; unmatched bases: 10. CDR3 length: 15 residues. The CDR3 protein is CASSETGAPSTEAFF. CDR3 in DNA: TGCGCCAGCAGCGAAACAGGGGCCCCTAGCACTGAAGCTTTCTTT.

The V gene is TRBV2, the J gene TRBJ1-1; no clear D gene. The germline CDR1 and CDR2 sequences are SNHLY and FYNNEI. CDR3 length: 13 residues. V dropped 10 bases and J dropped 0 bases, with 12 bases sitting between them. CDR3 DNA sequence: TGTGCCACCGAACTCAGGTTGAACACTGAAGCTTTCTTT. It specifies CATELRLNTEAFF.

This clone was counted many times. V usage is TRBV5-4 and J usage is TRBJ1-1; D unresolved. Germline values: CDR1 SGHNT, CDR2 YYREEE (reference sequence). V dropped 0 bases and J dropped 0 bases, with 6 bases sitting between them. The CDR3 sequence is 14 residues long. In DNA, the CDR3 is TGTGCCAGCAGCTTGGAACTCATGAACACTGAAGCTTTCTTT. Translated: CASSLELMNTEAFF.

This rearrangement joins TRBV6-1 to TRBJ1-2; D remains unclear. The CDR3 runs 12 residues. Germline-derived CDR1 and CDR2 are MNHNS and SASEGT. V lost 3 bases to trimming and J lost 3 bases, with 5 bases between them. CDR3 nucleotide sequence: TGTGCCAGCAGTGACAGATACTATGGCTACACCTTC. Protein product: CASSDRYYGYTF.

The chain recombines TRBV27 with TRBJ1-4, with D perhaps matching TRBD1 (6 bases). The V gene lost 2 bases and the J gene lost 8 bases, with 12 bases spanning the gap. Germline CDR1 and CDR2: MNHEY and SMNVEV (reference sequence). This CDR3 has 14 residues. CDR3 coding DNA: TGTGCCAGCAGTTTACCAGGGGTGGGCGAAAAACTGTTTTTT. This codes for CASSLPGVGEKLFF.

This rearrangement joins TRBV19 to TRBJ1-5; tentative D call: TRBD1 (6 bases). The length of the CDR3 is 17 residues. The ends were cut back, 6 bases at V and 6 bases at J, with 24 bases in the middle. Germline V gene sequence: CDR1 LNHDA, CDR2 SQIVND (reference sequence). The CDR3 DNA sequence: TGTGCCAGTAGCGATAGCGTGGGGGGCGGGGGCGGTCAGCCCCAGCATTTT. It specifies CASSDSVGGGGGQPQHF.

The CDR3 is CASSLVVRAGGSNTQYF. The CDR3 region has the DNA TGTGCCAGCAGCTTAGTGGTCAGGGCAGGGGGCTCGAATACGCAGTATTTT. The chain employs TRBV7-2 and TRBJ2-3, with 8 bases fitting TRBD1. This CDR3 has 17 amino acids. Germline values: CDR1 SGHTA, CDR2 FQGNSA. Trimming removed 1 base from V and 7 bases from J; junction bases left unmatched: 13.

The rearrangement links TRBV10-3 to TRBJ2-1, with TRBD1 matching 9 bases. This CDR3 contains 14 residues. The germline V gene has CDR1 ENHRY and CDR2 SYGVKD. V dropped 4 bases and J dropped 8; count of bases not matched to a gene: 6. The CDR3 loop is CAISGGTGMDEQFF. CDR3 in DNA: TGTGCCATCAGTGGAGGGACAGGGATGGATGAGCAGTTCTTC.

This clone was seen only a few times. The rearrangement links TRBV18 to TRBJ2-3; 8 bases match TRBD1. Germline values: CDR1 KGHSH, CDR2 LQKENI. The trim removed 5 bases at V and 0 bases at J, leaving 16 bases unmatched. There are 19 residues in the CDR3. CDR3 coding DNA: TGTGCCAGCTCAGGCGGGCGACAGGGGTCCACCATTAGCACAGATACGCAGTATTTT. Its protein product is CASSGGRQGSTISTDTQYF.

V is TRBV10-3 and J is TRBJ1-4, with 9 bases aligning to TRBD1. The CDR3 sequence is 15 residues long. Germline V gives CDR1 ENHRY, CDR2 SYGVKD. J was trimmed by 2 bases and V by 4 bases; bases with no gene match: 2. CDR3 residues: CAISGDRVTNEKLFF. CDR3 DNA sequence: TGTGCCATCAGTGGGGACAGGGTCACTAATGAAAAACTGTTTTTT.